These T cell receptor beta chains were read from a single sample in a study of identical twins. TCRdb fed the 5' RACE reads into MiXCR, producing one record per CDR3 protein. The sample has a few hundred thousand distinct CDR3 sequences; around 9.6% are singletons. These same data were also listed under a study on yellow fever vaccine responses in identical twins.

The specimen sequenced was PBMCs. These receptors were collected from a young woman in good health. The CDR3 runs from the conserved cysteine through the conserved F or W. Clone size is stated in some rows and not others, as once, few, many or a class when expanded.

16 | - | TRBJ2-1 | TRBV7-9 | CASSLSWDYSYNEQFF
15 | - | TRBJ2-2 | TRBV7-2 | CASSPTLWLAGELFF
12 | few | TRBJ2-7 | TRBV3-1 | CASSQLSYEQYF
16 | many | TRBJ2-2 | TRBV5-1 | CASSDPQGSYTGELFF
15 | - | TRBJ2-1 | TRBV7-2 | CASSINGFGVAEEFF
16 | many | TRBJ2-7 | TRBV20-1 | CSARPPTRDSDYEQYF
14 | many | TRBJ2-3 | TRBV6-5 | CASSYGEEGDTQYF
11 | - | TRBJ2-1 | TRBV5-8 | CASFGNNEQFF
14 | many | TRBJ2-3 | TRBV11-2 | CASSLTSYTDTQYF
14 | - | TRBJ2-3 | TRBV6-5 | CASSYGDLTDTQYF
14 | - | TRBJ1-1 | TRBV5-1 | CASSLDFRTGEAFF
13 | few | TRBJ2-1 | TRBV2 | CASIGDRDNEQFF
16 | many | TRBJ2-7 | TRBV12-3/TRBV12-4 | CASSIRLDRASYEQYF
14 | many | TRBJ2-7 | TRBV4-3 | CASSQDLGYYEQYF
15 | - | TRBJ2-7 | TRBV20-1 | CSARSLDRGIYEQYF
10 | few | TRBJ2-7 | TRBV29-1 | CSVSEREQYF
14 | few | TRBJ2-1 | TRBV29-1 | CSVASGSPYYEQFF
15 | many | TRBJ1-1 | TRBV5-1 | CASNPGQVVNTEAFF
12 | many | TRBJ2-5 | TRBV5-6 | CASSLPQETQYF
15 | few | TRBJ2-7 | TRBV20-1 | CSARVPGRMTYEQYF
13 | - | TRBJ1-1 | TRBV20-1 | CSARPTVNTEAFF
14 | few | TRBJ2-5 | TRBV27 | CASSHPGAVETQYF
13 | - | TRBJ2-3 | TRBV27 | CASSRGTPDTQYF
18 | many | TRBJ2-3 | TRBV11-2 | CASSLELGRGRFTDTQYF
14 | few | TRBJ2-5 | TRBV27 | CASSPTRSQETQYF
11 | few | TRBJ2-7 | TRBV27 | CASRQGNEQYF